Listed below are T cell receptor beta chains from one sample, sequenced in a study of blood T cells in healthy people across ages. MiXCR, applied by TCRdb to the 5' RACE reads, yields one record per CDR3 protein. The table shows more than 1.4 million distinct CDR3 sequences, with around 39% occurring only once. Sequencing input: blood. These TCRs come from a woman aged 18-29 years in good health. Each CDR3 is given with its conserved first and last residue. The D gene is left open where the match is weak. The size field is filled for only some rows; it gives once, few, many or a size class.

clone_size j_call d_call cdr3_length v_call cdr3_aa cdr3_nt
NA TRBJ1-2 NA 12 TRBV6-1 CASRASNYGYTF TGTGCCAGCAGGGCTTCTAACTATGGCTACACCTTC
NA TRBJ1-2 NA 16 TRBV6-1 CASSATSSRDALVITF TGTGCCAGCAGTGCTACCAGCAGCCGGGACGCCCTCGTGATCACCTTC
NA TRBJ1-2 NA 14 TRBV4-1 CASSQEVASYGYTF TGCGCCAGCAGCCAAGAAGTGGCCAGCTATGGCTACACCTTC
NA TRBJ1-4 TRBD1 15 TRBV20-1 CSAWDSKINNEKLFF TGCAGTGCCTGGGACAGCAAGATTAATAATGAAAAACTGTTTTTT
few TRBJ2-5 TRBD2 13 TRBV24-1 CATSPSGVDSQYF TGTGCCACCAGCCCTAGCGGTGTAGATTCCCAGTACTTC
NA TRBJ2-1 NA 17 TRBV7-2 CASSLAGGDSRAIEQFF TGTGCCAGCAGCTTAGCGGGGGGCGATTCAAGGGCAATTGAGCAGTTCTTC
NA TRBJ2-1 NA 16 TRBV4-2 CASSPGAQSTYNEQFF TGTGCCAGCAGCCCGGGGGCCCAATCGACCTACAATGAGCAGTTCTTC
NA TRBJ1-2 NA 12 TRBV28 CAGSLVGYGYTF TGTGCCGGCAGTTTGGTTGGCTATGGCTACACCTTC
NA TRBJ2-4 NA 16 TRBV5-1 CASSLEAGGVGNIQYF TGCGCCAGCAGCTTGGAGGCAGGCGGGGTAGGAAACATTCAGTACTTC
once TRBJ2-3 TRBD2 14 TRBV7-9 CASGGLAGLDTQYF TGTGCCAGCGGCGGACTAGCGGGACTGGATACGCAGTATTTT
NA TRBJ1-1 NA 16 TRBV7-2 CASSLSPGAVDTEAFF TGTGCCAGCAGCTTATCCCCGGGGGCGGTCGACACTGAAGCTTTCTTT
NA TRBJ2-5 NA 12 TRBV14 CASSHTFETQYF TGTGCCAGCAGCCACACCTTTGAGACCCAGTACTTC
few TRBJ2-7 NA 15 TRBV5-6 CASSPARVPSYEQYF TGTGCCAGCAGCCCGGCCAGGGTTCCTTCCTACGAGCAGTACTTC
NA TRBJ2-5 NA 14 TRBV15 CATSRDLDAETQYF TGTGCCACCAGCAGAGATCTAGATGCCGAGACCCAGTACTTC